This is a list of T cell receptor beta chains from one sample in a study of neurological immune-mediated disorders. TCRdb analysed the 5' RACE reads with MiXCR anew, one entry per CDR3 protein. The table includes roughly 62,000 distinct CDR3 sequences, over 9.5% detected once. The sequenced sample consisted of PBMCs. All receptors come from a man aged 55 to 70 in good health. Each CDR3 is given with its conserved first and last residue. The D gene is left open where the match is weak. Clone size, where shown, is once, few, many, or a class for clones that have expanded.

d_call: TRBD1
j_call: TRBJ1-1
clone_size: many
v_call: TRBV6-5
cdr3_nt: TGTGCCAGCAATCAGGGGGCCTTAAAGGGGACTGAAGCTTTCTTT
cdr3_aa: CASNQGALKGTEAFF

d_call: -
j_call: TRBJ2-5
clone_size: -
v_call: TRBV6-5
cdr3_nt: TGTGCCAGCAGTTTTGTTAGCAGGGAGACCCAGTACTTC
cdr3_aa: CASSFVSRETQYF

d_call: -
j_call: TRBJ2-7
clone_size: many
v_call: TRBV29-1
cdr3_nt: TGCAGCGTCGGGGACACACTCTACGAGCAGTACTTC
cdr3_aa: CSVGDTLYEQYF

d_call: -
j_call: TRBJ2-3
clone_size: few
v_call: TRBV29-1
cdr3_nt: TGCAGCGTTGAGGGGAAGGCAGATACGCAGTATTTT
cdr3_aa: CSVEGKADTQYF

d_call: -
j_call: TRBJ2-1
clone_size: many
v_call: TRBV12-3/TRBV12-4
cdr3_nt: TGTGCCAGCAGCTCCCGCTTCAACAATGAGCAGTTCTTC
cdr3_aa: CASSSRFNNEQFF

d_call: -
j_call: TRBJ1-1
clone_size: many
v_call: TRBV29-1
cdr3_nt: TGCAGCGTTGAAGGGCAGGGGACTGGGAACACTGAAGCTTTCTTT
cdr3_aa: CSVEGQGTGNTEAFF

d_call: -
j_call: TRBJ1-5
clone_size: -
v_call: TRBV2
cdr3_nt: TGTGCCAGCAGATCCGTTGATCAGCCCCAGCATTTT
cdr3_aa: CASRSVDQPQHF

d_call: TRBD2
j_call: TRBJ2-3
clone_size: many
v_call: TRBV20-1
cdr3_nt: TGCAGTGCGGAAGGACTAGCGGGCACAGATACGCAGTATTTT
cdr3_aa: CSAEGLAGTDTQYF

d_call: -
j_call: TRBJ2-4
clone_size: many
v_call: TRBV7-9
cdr3_nt: TGTGCCAGCAGCTTAGATTCAGGGGTCAAAAACATTCAGTACTTC
cdr3_aa: CASSLDSGVKNIQYF

d_call: -
j_call: TRBJ2-5
clone_size: few
v_call: TRBV20-1
cdr3_nt: TGCAGTGCCTCGAATTCTTTAGAGACCCAGTACTTC
cdr3_aa: CSASNSLETQYF

d_call: -
j_call: TRBJ1-1
clone_size: many
v_call: TRBV5-6
cdr3_nt: TGTGCCAGCAGCTTGGTGGGGACTGAAGCTTTCTTT
cdr3_aa: CASSLVGTEAFF

d_call: -
j_call: TRBJ2-1
clone_size: many
v_call: TRBV20-1
cdr3_nt: TGCAGTGCAGACCCGGGTAGGGGGCAGTTCTTC
cdr3_aa: CSADPGRGQFF

d_call: -
j_call: TRBJ1-1
clone_size: many
v_call: TRBV28
cdr3_nt: TGTGCCAGCAGTACCGGCGGGAGTGGGGGCACTGAAGCTTTCTTT
cdr3_aa: CASSTGGSGGTEAFF

d_call: -
j_call: TRBJ2-2
clone_size: many
v_call: TRBV5-1
cdr3_nt: TGCGCCAGCAGCCCGTTTAGTCTGTCGTCCAGCGGGGAGCTGTTTTTT
cdr3_aa: CASSPFSLSSSGELFF

d_call: TRBD1
j_call: TRBJ2-4
clone_size: many
v_call: TRBV6-2/TRBV6-3
cdr3_nt: TGTGCCAGCACAACAACAGGGGTAGCCAAAAACATTCAGTACTTC
cdr3_aa: CASTTTGVAKNIQYF

d_call: TRBD1
j_call: TRBJ1-2
clone_size: many
v_call: TRBV3-1
cdr3_nt: TGTGCCAGCAGCCAGATGTTAACAGGGGGCGAAGGCTACACCTTC
cdr3_aa: CASSQMLTGGEGYTF

d_call: TRBD2
j_call: TRBJ2-2
clone_size: many
v_call: TRBV7-2
cdr3_nt: TGTGCCAGCAGCTCCCCCGCGGGGGGGCACACCGGGGAGCTGTTTTTT
cdr3_aa: CASSSPAGGHTGELFF

d_call: TRBD1
j_call: TRBJ2-1
clone_size: many
v_call: TRBV5-1
cdr3_nt: TGCGCCAGCAACAGGGGCGTCTACAATGAGCAGTTCTTC
cdr3_aa: CASNRGVYNEQFF